These 5 T cell receptor beta chains were sequenced from one sample in a study of cytomegalovirus exposure and HLA in healthy donors. The PCR ran on 60 Vbeta and 13 Jbeta primers. The assay was immunoSEQ multiplex PCR, and TCRdb's table has in-frame clones only and misses some. The data hold 100,000 to 120,000 clones, with around 75% observed a single time. The sample consisted of PBMCs. Every receptor here comes from a man aged 25 to 40 in good health and CMV-seronegative.

The V gene is TRBV9, the J gene TRBJ1-6; 7 nucleotides line up with TRBD1. Germline loops: CDR1 SGDLS, CDR2 YYNGEE. The CDR3 length is 15 residues. Trimming at V came to 3 bases and at J to 13 bases, leaving 13 bases not matched to a gene. CDR3 sequence reads: CASSADGTALGPLHF. CDR3 in DNA: TGTGCCAGCAGCGCGGACGGGACAGCCCTGGGGCCCCTCCACTTT.

The V call is TRBV6-1, the J call TRBJ2-1; no firm D call. The CDR3 covers 13 residues. Germline CDR1 reads MNHNS; CDR2 reads SASEGT. V was trimmed by 2 bases and J by 15 bases, leaving 17 bases between them. This CDR3 reads CASSEQSRSMLFF. CDR3 in DNA: TGTGCCAGCAGTGAACAGTCCCGCAGTATGTTGTTCTTC.

The genes are TRBV6-5 and TRBJ1-5; 7 bases fit TRBD1. Germline V lookup: CDR1 MNHEY, CDR2 SVGAGI. This CDR3 has 14 residues. V dropped 8 bases and J dropped 7; count of bases not matched to a gene: 11. This CDR3 is CASCPAGGLQPQHF. Here the CDR3 DNA reads TGTGCCAGCTGTCCAGCAGGGGGTCTACAGCCCCAGCATTTT.

J is TRBJ1-5 and V is TRBV12-5; D is possibly TRBD1 (5 bases). Germline V gene lookup returns CDR1 LGHNT and CDR2 FRNRAP. This CDR3 comprises 13 residues. Trimming took off 5 bases at V and 4 bases at J, with 9 bases between the two ends. The DNA for the CDR3 is TGTGCTAGTGGTGGACAAGGAAATCAGCCCCAGCATTTT. Translating gives CASGGQGNQPQHF.

The rearrangement joins TRBV28 to TRBJ2-1, with TRBD1 identical over 9 bases. Germline CDR1 is MDHEN and CDR2 is SYDVKM. Unmatched junction bases numbered 12, after V lost 6 bases and J lost 9 bases. CDR3 length: 15 residues. CDR3 amino acids: CASRPRDRVLPEQFF. The DNA for the CDR3 is TGTGCCAGCAGGCCCCGGGACAGGGTTTTACCTGAGCAGTTCTTC. Variable domain in full (rest from reference TRBV28 and TRBJ2-1): DVKVTQSSRYLVKRTGEKVFLECVQDMDHENMFWYRQDPGLGLRLIYFSYDVKMKEKGDIPEGYSVSREKKERFSLILESASTNQTSMYLCASRPRDRVLPEQFFGPGTRLTVL.